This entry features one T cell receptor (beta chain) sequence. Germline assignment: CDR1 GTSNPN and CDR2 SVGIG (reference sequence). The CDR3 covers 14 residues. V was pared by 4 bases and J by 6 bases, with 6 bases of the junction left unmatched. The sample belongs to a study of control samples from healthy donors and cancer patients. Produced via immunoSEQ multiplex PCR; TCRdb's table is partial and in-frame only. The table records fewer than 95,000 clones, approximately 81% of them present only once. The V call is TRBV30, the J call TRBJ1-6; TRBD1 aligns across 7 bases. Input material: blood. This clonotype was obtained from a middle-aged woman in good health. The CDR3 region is CAWTDRVGNSPLHF. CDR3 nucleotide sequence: TGTGCCTGGACCGACAGGGTCGGTAATTCACCCCTCCACTTT. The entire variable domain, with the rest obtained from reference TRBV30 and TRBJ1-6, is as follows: SQTIHQWPATLVQPVGSPLSLECTVEGTSNPNLYWYRQAAGRGLQLLFYSVGIGQISSEVPQNLSASRPQDRQFILSSKKLLLSDSGFYLCAWTDRVGNSPLHFGNGTRLTVT.